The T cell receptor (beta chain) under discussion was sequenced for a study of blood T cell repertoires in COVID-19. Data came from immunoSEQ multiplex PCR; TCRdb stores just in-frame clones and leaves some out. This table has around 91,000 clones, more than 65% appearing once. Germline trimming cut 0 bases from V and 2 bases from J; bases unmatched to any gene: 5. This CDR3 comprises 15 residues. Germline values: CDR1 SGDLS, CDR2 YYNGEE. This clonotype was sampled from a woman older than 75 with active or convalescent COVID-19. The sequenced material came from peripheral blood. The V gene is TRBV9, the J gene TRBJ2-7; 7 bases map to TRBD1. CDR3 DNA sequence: TGTGCCAGCAGCGTAGCTGGACAGGAAACCTACGAGCAGTACTTC. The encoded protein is CASSVAGQETYEQYF.